The 22 T cell receptor beta chains presented below share a single source sample, sequenced in a study of tumor and adjacent non-tumor tissue in lung cancer. The library came from three nested PCR rounds adapted from ARM-PCR protocols. MiXCR, applied by TCRdb to the multiplex PCR reads, yields one record per CDR3 protein. The sample includes around 200,000 distinct CDR3 sequences, roughly 70% of them seen just once. RNA was extracted from bulk tissue without any cell sorting. The specimen was lung tumor tissue. These receptors were collected from a man in his fifties or sixties with non-small cell lung cancer.

Details on this clonotype: A much larger clone lies a single base off, so this may be a read error. No conserved phenylalanine or tryptophan ends this CDR3, so it is likely a read error. This chain links TRBV12-3 or TRBV12-4 with TRBJ1-1; D may be TRBD1 (6 bases). The CDR3 runs to 12 residues. Trimming cost V 4 bases and J 11 bases, with 14 bases left between them. The CDR3 bases are TGTGCCAGCAGTTGGGGACAAGGGGTCGCTTTCTTA. Protein: CASSWGQGVAFL.

Worth noting for this clonotype: No conserved phenylalanine or tryptophan ends this CDR3, so it is likely a read error. V and J are TRBV29-1 and TRBJ1-1; possibly TRBD1 for D (6 bases). This CDR3 has 13 amino acids. Per germline, CDR1 SQVTM and CDR2 ANQGSEA. In DNA, the CDR3 is TGTAGCGGAAACAGGGAGTGGAACACTGAAGCTTTCCTT. The encoded protein is CSGNREWNTEAFL.

As to this clonotype: One end of the junction fails to match germline, which may point to a read error. The chain uses TRBV20-1 and TRBJ2-3; 12 nucleotides align to TRBD2. In germline, CDR1 is DFQATT, CDR2 SNEGSKA (reference sequence). CDR3 size: 13 residues. The CDR3 loop reads CSAGLAGTDKQYF. The DNA of the CDR3 is TGCAGTGCTGGACTAGCGGGGACAGATAAGCAGTATTTT.

The chain uses TRBV30 and TRBJ2-2; D is ambiguous. The V end lost 5 bases, the J end lost 2 bases, and 6 bases lay between the germline ends. Germline V gene sequence: CDR1 GTSNPN, CDR2 SVGIG (reference sequence). The CDR3 covers 12 residues. CDR3 in amino acids: CAWGGNTGELFF. CDR3 bases: TGTGCCTGGGGCGGTAACACCGGGGAGCTGTTTTTT.

Turning to this clonotype: One junction end disagrees with the germline gene, perhaps due to a read error. The chain employs TRBV20-1 and TRBJ2-7, with 9 bases fitting TRBD1. The germline gives CDR1 DFQATT, CDR2 SNEGSKA (reference sequence). The CDR3 is 15 residues long. The CDR3 loop is CSARDAGQGDYEKNF. The CDR3 bases are TGCAGTGCTAGAGACGCGGGACAGGGTGACTACGAGAAGAACTTC.

The chain recombines TRBV6-5 with TRBJ2-1; the match to TRBD2 covers 12 bases. Germline loops: CDR1 MNHEY, CDR2 SVGAGI. This CDR3 is built from 15 residues. Trimming at V came to 6 bases and at J to 6 bases, leaving 6 bases not matched to a gene. CDR3 amino acids: CASRLRLAGANEQFF. CDR3 sequence (DNA): TGTGCCAGCAGGTTAAGACTAGCGGGAGCCAATGAGCAGTTCTTC.

Notes on this clonotype: At one end, the junction sequence differs from germline, possibly due to a read error. The chain has TRBV6-5 and TRBJ2-2, with a possible D match to TRBD1 (6 bases). The CDR3 runs 15 residues. CDR1 is MNHEY and CDR2 is SVGAGI in the germline V gene. The DNA of the CDR3 is TGTGCCAGCAGTTACCCAGGGGCAAACACCGGGGAGCTTTTTTTT. Amino acids: CASSYPGANTGELFF.

Concerning this clonotype: A much larger clonotype is one base distant, so this may be a read error. The J gene is TRBJ1-2, the V gene TRBV20-1; the D gene is possibly TRBD1 (6 bases). The germline gives CDR1 DFQATT, CDR2 SNEGSKA (reference sequence). The CDR3 is 16 residues long. The V gene lost 0 bases and the J gene lost 3 bases, with 17 bases spanning the gap. The CDR3 DNA reads TGCAGTGCTAGAGAGGGCTACAGGGCGTCAGACTATGGCTACACCTTC. Translating gives CSAREGYRASDYGYTF.

This clonotype was detected many times. This chain joins TRBV29-1 and TRBJ2-7; tentatively, D is TRBD1 (5 bases). Germline V gene sequence: CDR1 SQVTM, CDR2 ANQGSEA. The V end lost 5 bases, the J end lost 2 bases, and 10 bases lay between the germline ends. This CDR3 region has 12 residues. The CDR3 nucleotides read TGCAGCGTTCACCAGGGAACCTACGAGCAGTACTTC. This encodes CSVHQGTYEQYF.

A remark on this clonotype: A much larger clone is a single base away; this may be a read error. The CDR3 does not end in the conserved phenylalanine or tryptophan, so this is likely a read error. The V and J genes are TRBV29-1 and TRBJ2-7; D remains ambiguous. CDR3 length equals 13 residues. V lost 7 bases to trimming and J lost 0 bases, with 13 bases between them. Germline CDR1 SQVTM, CDR2 ANQGSEA. This CDR3 reads CSAGDVSSYEQYL. The CDR3 DNA reads as TGCAGCGCCGGAGACGTCAGCTCCTACGAGCAGTACCTC.

This clonotype has only one observation. V and J are TRBV4-2 and TRBJ1-3; D unclear. The CDR3 is 16 amino acids. Trimming stripped 1 base from V and 0 bases from J, with 10 bases between. Germline V gives CDR1 LGHNA, CDR2 YNFKEQ. In DNA, the CDR3 is TGTGCCAGCAGCCAAGCTCGCATGGGCTCTGGAAACACCATATATTTT. It yields the protein CASSQARMGSGNTIYF.

The genes are TRBV28 and TRBJ1-5, with TRBD1 identical over 7 bases. The CDR3 has 15 residues. After removal of 7 bases from V and 7 bases from J, the junction contained 13 bases not matched to a gene. CDR1 and CDR2 from the germline V gene are MDHEN and SYDVKM. CDR3 sequence (DNA): TGTGCCAGCACAACCGCGACAGGGTCGAAGCAGCCCCAGCATTTT. Encoded protein: CASTTATGSKQPQHF.

The gene calls are TRBV11-1 and TRBJ1-4; D is perhaps TRBD1 (5 bases). Germline CDR1 reads SGHAT; CDR2 reads FQDESV (reference sequence). V was shortened by 9 bases and J by 5 bases, with 19 bases between the two germline ends. The CDR3 length is 15 residues. CDR3 DNA sequence: TGTGCCAGGAGCGTTGGCCGGGACGGAAATGAAAAACTGTTTTTT. Translating it yields CARSVGRDGNEKLFF. The full variable domain, with the rest looked up from reference TRBV11-1 and TRBJ1-4, is EAEVAQSPRYKITEKSQAVAFWCDPISGHATLYWYRQILGQGPELLVQFQDESVVDDSQLPKDRFSAERLKGVDSTLKIQPAELGDSAMYLCARSVGRDGNEKLFFGSGTQLSVL.

This clonotype was detected ten times or more. The CDR3 is CASSQDLSGSGTEAFF. In DNA form, the CDR3 reads TGCGCCAGCAGCCAAGATTTAAGTGGCAGCGGCACTGAAGCTTTCTTT. This chain joins TRBV4-3 and TRBJ1-1, with no clear D. Germline CDR1 reads LGHNA; CDR2 reads YSLEER. The CDR3 totals 16 residues. Trimming took off 0 bases at V and 4 bases at J, with 15 bases between the two ends.

A word on this clonotype: It is likely a read error, because the conserved phenylalanine at the end of the CDR3 is missing. The chain carries TRBV20-1 and TRBJ2-2; no definite D call. The CDR3 extends over 17 amino acids. Germline V CDR1 and CDR2: DFQATT, SNEGSKA (reference sequence). V lost 0 bases to trimming and J lost 1 base, with 15 bases between them. The CDR3 sequence is CSARDPQLGRNTGELFY. CDR3 DNA sequence: TGCAGTGCTAGAGACCCCCAGCTGGGAAGGAACACCGGGGAGCTGTTTTAT.

This clonotype was observed a few times. The chain recombines TRBV20-1 with TRBJ2-1; 12 bases agree with TRBD2. CDR3 size: 14 residues. Germline CDR1 is DFQATT and CDR2 is SNEGSKA (reference sequence). V lost 4 bases to trimming and J lost 8 bases; unmatched junction nucleotides: 6. This chain's CDR3 is CSANPSGRVYEQFF. The CDR3 bases are TGCAGTGCTAATCCTAGCGGGAGGGTCTATGAGCAGTTCTTC.

Regarding this clonotype: A junction end diverges from the germline sequence, so it may reflect a read error. The rearrangement uses TRBV20-1 and TRBJ1-1; 7 bases align to TRBD1. CDR1 and CDR2 from the germline V gene are DFQATT and SNEGSKA (reference sequence). CDR3 length: 14 residues. The chain's CDR3 is CSARPDREYPEALF. The CDR3 DNA follows: TGCAGTGCTAGACCTGACAGGGAATATCCTGAAGCTCTCTTT.

This chain joins TRBV5-6 and TRBJ2-1; 8 bases map to TRBD2. Losses at the gene ends were 4 bases for V and 2 bases for J; bases not matched to a gene: 8. This CDR3 has 16 amino acids. CDR1 SGHDT and CDR2 YYEEEE come from the germline V gene. CDR3 sequence (DNA): TGTGCCAGCAGCCGCGGGGGGACTGGTGCCTACAATGAGCAGTTCTTC. It specifies CASSRGGTGAYNEQFF.

This clonotype was counted ten times or more. The chain uses TRBV4-3 and TRBJ1-1; 10 nucleotides agree with TRBD1. Germline trimming cut 0 bases from V and 4 bases from J; bases unmatched to any gene: 5. CDR3 length: 16 residues. Germline CDR1 is LGHNA and CDR2 is YSLEER. CDR3: CASSQEGTGDSTEAFF. CDR3 DNA sequence: TGCGCCAGCAGCCAAGAGGGGACAGGGGATAGCACTGAAGCTTTCTTT.

V and J are TRBV20-1 and TRBJ2-2, with D perhaps matching TRBD1 or TRBD2 (6 bases each). The CDR3 extends over 15 amino acids. The ends were cut back, 6 bases at V and 6 bases at J, with 20 bases in the middle. Germline loops: CDR1 DFQATT, CDR2 SNEGSKA (reference sequence). CDR3 sequence: CSASSGRGGAGELFF. CDR3 coding DNA: TGCAGTGCGTCCTCTGGCAGGGGAGGAGCCGGGGAGCTGTTTTTT.

Concerning this clonotype itself: Since no conserved phenylalanine or tryptophan closes the CDR3, a read error is the likely cause. V is TRBV20-1 and J is TRBJ2-1, with TRBD2 as a possible D gene (6 bases). Looked up from germline, CDR1 is DFQATT and CDR2 is SNEGSKA (reference sequence). The CDR3 extends over 15 amino acids. The CDR3 sequence is CSTRPSAGKLSEQFL. In nucleotides, the CDR3 is TGCAGTACTAGACCTTCGGCGGGGAAGCTTAGTGAGCAGTTCTTG.

About this clonotype: This CDR3 fails to terminate in the conserved phenylalanine or tryptophan, so it likely reflects a read error. It is unclear where the CDR3 begins or ends on the DNA, so no DNA is shown, and the CDR3 is as TCRdb lists it. The V call is TRBV4-3, the J call TRBJ2-3; TRBD2, the table's D call, was not compared with the DNA. The CDR3 is 16 residues long, counting both termini. Germline lookup yields CDR1 LGHNA and CDR2 YSLEER. The CDR3: CASSQDRAGSTDTPYY.